This entry lists 4 T cell receptor beta chains sequenced from one sample in a study of shared clonotypes between healthy human individuals. Profiling relied on immunoSEQ multiplex PCR, and the TCRdb table lists in-frame clones only, not all of them. This sample has approximately 2,000,000 clones, with roughly 92% found just once. The sequenced sample was naive CD4+ T cells from PBMCs. Specified subset: CD45RA+ positively selected. The source is a man in his late teens or twenties in good health. Some clones in this sample may be carry-over from other donors' samples.

J is TRBJ2-5 and V is TRBV5-1; D not certain. Germline CDR1 and CDR2: SGHRS and YFSETQ. V was clipped by 0 bases and J by 0 bases, with 12 bases between them. This CDR3 comprises 16 residues. DNA of the CDR3: TGCGCCAGCAGCTTGGCTTCAGATAGGTACCAAGAGACCCAGTACTTC. Amino acid sequence: CASSLASDRYQETQYF.

The chain has TRBV11-3 and TRBJ2-1, with TRBD1 identical over 7 bases. The germline gives CDR1 SGHNT, CDR2 YENEEA. The CDR3 length is 13 residues. Unmatched junction bases numbered 8, after V lost 4 bases and J lost 11 bases. This chain's CDR3 is CASSSDRFSKQFF. The CDR3 coding sequence is TGTGCCAGCAGCTCGGACAGGTTTAGTAAGCAGTTCTTC. The full variable domain, in which reference TRBV11-3 and TRBJ2-1 provide the parts outside the CDR3, is EAGVVQSPRYKIIEKKQPVAFWCNPISGHNTLYWYLQNLGQGPELLIRYENEEAVDDSQLPKDRFSAERLKGVDSTLKIQPAELGDSAVYLCASSSDRFSKQFFGPGTRLTVL.

The gene calls are TRBV18 and TRBJ1-1; 11 bases match TRBD1. CDR1 KGHSH and CDR2 LQKENI come from the germline V gene. V lost 2 bases to trimming and J lost 3 bases; unmatched junction nucleotides: 2. This CDR3 spans 15 amino acids. This CDR3 is CASSPGTGGDTEAFF. The DNA of the CDR3 is TGTGCCAGCTCACCAGGGACAGGGGGAGACACTGAAGCTTTCTTT.

V is TRBV20-1 and J is TRBJ2-7; no clear D. This CDR3 has 11 residues. Germline CDR1 DFQATT, CDR2 SNEGSKA (reference sequence). The V and J ends lost 0 bases and 9 bases respectively, with 9 bases between them. The CDR3 DNA reads as TGCAGTGCTAGAGATAGGCGGCGGCAGTACTTC. It codes for CSARDRRRQYF.